The next 26 T cell receptor beta chains were all read from a single sample in a study of T cell repertoires in cytomegalovirus infection. TCRdb reprocessed the reads with MiXCR, giving one entry per CDR3 protein. Of 150,000 to 190,000 distinct CDR3 sequences detected, around 22% appear once; the ten largest clones hold approximately 11%. The material sequenced was PBMCs. These receptors originate from a human donor in good health (CMV status not recorded). Some clones in this sample may be carry-over from other donors' samples.

The chain is built from TRBV6-1 and TRBJ2-1; 12 bases match TRBD2. V lost 7 bases, J lost 9 bases, and 10 bases stayed unmatched. CDR1 and CDR2 from the germline V gene are MNHNS and SASEGT. CDR3 length: 15 amino acids. This chain's CDR3 is CASTLAGGPGGEQFF. For the CDR3, the DNA is TGTGCCAGCACCCTAGCGGGAGGGCCGGGAGGTGAGCAGTTCTTC.

This clonotype has a count of ten or more. The gene calls are TRBV7-2 and TRBJ1-1; D perhaps matches TRBD1 (6 bases). With 1 base removed from V and 5 bases from J, the gap between germline ends came to 8 bases. The CDR3 sequence is 13 residues long. From germline, CDR1 is SGHTA and CDR2 FQGNSA. The CDR3 reads CASSLEGVTEAFF. In DNA form, the CDR3 reads TGTGCCAGCAGCTTAGAGGGGGTAACTGAAGCTTTCTTT.

This clonotype was recorded a few times. This sequence joins TRBV18 and TRBJ2-2, with D unresolved. This CDR3 contains 17 residues. The V gene lost 1 base and the J gene lost 6 bases, with 18 bases spanning the gap. The V gene's germline CDR1 is KGHSH and CDR2 LQKENI. The CDR3 sequence: CASSPLITPGSPGELFF. The CDR3 bases are TGTGCCAGCTCACCACTTATAACCCCCGGATCTCCCGGGGAGCTGTTTTTT. Drawing the rest from reference TRBV18 and TRBJ2-2, the complete variable domain is NAGVMQNPRHLVRRRGQEARLRCSPMKGHSHVYWYRQLPEEGLKFMVYLQKENIIDESGMPKERFSAEFPKEGPSILRIQQVVRGDSAAYFCASSPLITPGSPGELFFGEGSRLTVL.

This chain connects TRBV10-3 to TRBJ1-5; 7 nucleotides match TRBD1. J lost 3 bases, V lost 3 bases, and 5 bases had no gene match. This CDR3 region has 15 residues. Germline CDR1 reads ENHRY; CDR2 reads SYGVKD. CDR3 sequence (DNA): TGTGCCATCAGTGATGGACAGGTTAACAATCAGCCCCAGCATTTT. Encoded protein: CAISDGQVNNQPQHF.

The chain links TRBV6-1 to TRBJ2-7, with D perhaps being TRBD1 or TRBD2 (5 bases each). The CDR3 extends over 14 amino acids. Germline V CDR1 and CDR2: MNHNS, SASEGT. V was shortened by 6 bases and J by 2 bases, with 14 bases between the two germline ends. DNA of the CDR3: TGTGCCAGCAGACGGGACCCCGAGGCCTACGAGCAGTACTTC. Encoded protein: CASRRDPEAYEQYF.

This sequence joins TRBV20-1 and TRBJ2-5, with D perhaps matching TRBD1 or TRBD2 (6 bases each). The CDR3 loop spans 12 amino acids. V was cut by 5 bases and J by 4 bases, with 11 bases left in between. In germline, CDR1 is DFQATT, CDR2 SNEGSKA (reference sequence). CDR3 amino acids: CSARGPGETQYF. The CDR3 DNA sequence: TGCAGTGCTCGGGGGCCAGGAGAGACCCAGTACTTC.

This clonotype was seen a handful of times. The chain couples TRBV6-2 or TRBV6-3 to TRBJ2-5; D may correspond to TRBD1 or TRBD2 (6 bases each). Trimming shortened V by 8 bases and J by 4 bases, and 29 bases separated the two germline ends. There are 18 residues in the CDR3. CDR1 is MNHEY and CDR2 is SVGEGT in the germline V gene. The CDR3 DNA sequence: TGTGCCAGCCACAGGGATGAGATAGCGGTCTTCTGGGGAGAGACCCAGTACTTC. Its protein product is CASHRDEIAVFWGETQYF.

This sequence joins TRBV9 and TRBJ2-5, with 8 positions matching TRBD2. Germline V gene sequence: CDR1 SGDLS, CDR2 YYNGEE. The CDR3 totals 15 residues. Unmatched junction bases numbered 3, after V lost 0 bases and J lost 2 bases. Here the CDR3 DNA reads TGTGCCAGCAGCGTAGTCGGGGGGGCACAAGAGACCCAGTACTTC. It yields the protein CASSVVGGAQETQYF.

This chain uses TRBV3-1 with TRBJ2-6; D gene uncertain. Germline lookup yields CDR1 LGHDT and CDR2 YNNKEL (reference sequence). This CDR3 has 15 amino acids. The V end lost 6 bases, the J end lost 0 bases, and 9 bases lay between the germline ends. The CDR3 spells CASSYGDSGANVLTF. The CDR3 nucleotides read TGTGCCAGCAGTTACGGCGACTCTGGGGCCAACGTCCTGACTTTC. Full variable domain (remainder filled in from reference TRBV3-1 and TRBJ2-6): DTAVSQTPKYLVTQMGNDKSIKCEQNLGHDTMYWYKQDSKKFLKIMFSYNNKELIINETVPNRFSPKSPDKAHLNLHINSLELGDSAVYFCASSYGDSGANVLTFGAGSRLTVL.

This clonotype was found a few times. The chain couples TRBV28 to TRBJ2-1; 12 positions agree with TRBD2. Trimming cost V 6 bases and J 6 bases; bases outside gene matches: 9. This CDR3 region has 16 residues. CDR1 MDHEN and CDR2 SYDVKM come from the germline V gene. The chain's CDR3 is CASSVKLAGGTNEQFF. CDR3 nucleotide sequence: TGTGCCAGCAGCGTTAAACTAGCGGGAGGTACCAATGAGCAGTTCTTC.

The V gene is TRBV2, the J gene TRBJ2-7; D is perhaps TRBD2 (6 bases). This CDR3 contains 14 residues. Trimming cost V 7 bases and J 5 bases, with 18 bases left between them. CDR1 is SNHLY and CDR2 is FYNNEI in the germline V gene. CDR3 bases: TGTGCCAGCATTCCCCCCACAGGCGGGAACGAGCAGTACTTC. Encoded protein: CASIPPTGGNEQYF.

The V gene is TRBV19, the J gene TRBJ1-5; D is possibly TRBD1 (6 bases). CDR1 and CDR2 from the germline V gene are LNHDA and SQIVND (reference sequence). V was cut by 2 bases and J by 4 bases, with 9 bases left in between. The CDR3 runs to 14 residues. The CDR3 DNA follows: TGTGCCAGTAGTATACAGGGGTGGAATCAGCCCCAGCATTTT. This sequence encodes CASSIQGWNQPQHF. Drawing the rest from reference TRBV19 and TRBJ1-5, the complete variable domain is DGGITQSPKYLFRKEGQNVTLSCEQNLNHDAMYWYRQDPGQGLRLIYYSQIVNDFQKGDIAEGYSVSREKKESFPLTVTSAQKNPTAFYLCASSIQGWNQPQHFGDGTRLSIL.

The chain joins TRBV6-5 to TRBJ1-1, with TRBD1 as a possible D gene (6 bases). Trimming stripped 0 bases from V and 6 bases from J, with 11 bases between. Per the germline V gene, CDR1 is MNHEY and CDR2 is SVGAGI. This CDR3 is 14 amino acids long. The CDR3 DNA reads TGTGCCAGCAGTTACTCGACAGGCTCTGCTGAAGCTTTCTTT. It codes for CASSYSTGSAEAFF.

The chain carries TRBV12-3 or TRBV12-4 and TRBJ2-1; perhaps TRBD1 as D (6 bases). The V end lost 1 base, the J end lost 3 bases, and 10 bases lay between the germline ends. The CDR3 contains 15 residues. This CDR3 is CASSLGGLNYNEQFF. The CDR3 DNA reads TGTGCCAGCAGTTTAGGGGGGCTAAACTACAATGAGCAGTTCTTC.

This clonotype occurred many times. V gene TRBV7-2 combines with J gene TRBJ1-6; D is possibly TRBD1 (6 bases). The germline CDR1 and CDR2 sequences are SGHTA and FQGNSA. The CDR3 has 15 amino acids. V dropped 4 bases and J dropped 10 bases, with 17 bases sitting between them. The CDR3 here is CASSSSGGAGSPLHF. The CDR3 region has the DNA TGTGCCAGCAGCTCCTCTGGGGGCGCCGGGTCACCCCTCCACTTT.

The chain combines TRBV20-1 with TRBJ1-1; D gene ambiguous. The V and J ends lost 2 bases and 1 base respectively, with 8 bases between them. This CDR3 comprises 13 residues. CDR1 and CDR2 (germline): DFQATT, SNEGSKA (reference sequence). The CDR3 bases are TGCAGTGCTAGAAGGTCCCCGAACACTGAAGCTTTCTTT. This sequence encodes CSARRSPNTEAFF.

The rearrangement joins TRBV6-5 to TRBJ2-7; D not certain. The CDR3 spans 13 residues. V lost 8 bases and J 1 base, leaving 12 bases between the germline ends. From germline, CDR1 is MNHEY and CDR2 SVGAGI. CDR3: CASRPRISYEQYF. The CDR3 DNA follows: TGTGCCAGCCGTCCACGCATATCCTACGAGCAGTACTTC.

The chain joins TRBV7-2 to TRBJ2-7; TRBD2 aligns across 9 bases. In germline, CDR1 is SGHTA, CDR2 FQGNSA. The CDR3 runs 16 residues. Trimming removed 0 bases from V and 2 bases from J; junction bases left unmatched: 5. CDR3 DNA sequence: TGTGCCAGCAGCTTAGCCTCTGTAGCGGGAGCCTACGAGCAGTACTTC. Its translation is CASSLASVAGAYEQYF.

The V and J genes are TRBV20-1 and TRBJ1-5; a possible D gene is TRBD1 (6 bases). Between the trimmed V and J ends, which lost 1 base and 7 bases, there was a span of 17 bases. CDR1 is DFQATT, CDR2 SNEGSKA, per germline (reference sequence). The CDR3 is 15 residues long. CDR3 loop: CSARVGDTGPQPQHF. CDR3 nucleotide sequence: TGCAGTGCTAGAGTGGGGGACACCGGACCGCAGCCCCAGCATTTT.

This clonotype was observed a handful of times. The V and J genes are TRBV5-6 and TRBJ2-5, with TRBD1 matching 7 bases. V was pared by 4 bases and J by 2 bases, with 5 bases of the junction left unmatched. The CDR3 has 14 residues. Germline assignment: CDR1 SGHDT and CDR2 YYEEEE. CDR3 region: CASSGPGQQETQYF. CDR3 nucleotides: TGTGCCAGCAGCGGACCGGGACAGCAAGAGACCCAGTACTTC.

In this sample, this clonotype turned up many times. The chain carries TRBV28 and TRBJ2-7; 8 positions agree with TRBD1. CDR1 is MDHEN and CDR2 is SYDVKM in the germline V gene. V gave up 8 bases and J gave up 3 bases; unmatched junction bases: 3. This CDR3 is 12 amino acids long. The DNA for the CDR3 is TGTGCCAGCTATACAGGGGGCTACGAGCAGTACTTC. This codes for CASYTGGYEQYF.

This clonotype was seen repeatedly, ten times or more. J is TRBJ1-2 and V is TRBV7-9; 7 bases fit TRBD1. The V gene end was trimmed by 3 bases and the J gene end by 5 bases; junction bases not matched to a gene: 9. The germline gives CDR1 SEHNR, CDR2 FQNEAQ (reference sequence). This CDR3 is built from 15 residues. The CDR3 sequence: CASSFGTVTLYGYTF. As DNA, the CDR3 is TGTGCCAGCAGCTTTGGGACAGTCACTTTATATGGCTACACCTTC. Based on the CDR3 plus reference TRBV7-9 and TRBJ1-2, the full variable domain is DTGVSQNPRHKITKRGQNVTFRCDPISEHNRLYWYRQTLGQGPEFLTYFQNEAQLEKSRLLSDRFSAERPKGSFSTLEIQRTEQGDSAMYLCASSFGTVTLYGYTFGSGTRLTVV.

This clonotype was counted ten times or more. This sequence joins TRBV20-1 and TRBJ2-3; weak D call: TRBD2 (5 bases). The CDR3 totals 11 residues. Germline V lookup: CDR1 DFQATT, CDR2 SNEGSKA (reference sequence). V lost 5 bases and J lost 4, with 7 bases in between. The CDR3 DNA reads as TGCAGTGCTGGACTCCCAGATACGCAGTATTTT. This translates into CSAGLPDTQYF.

This clonotype was recorded at least ten times. V and J are TRBV7-8 and TRBJ2-1, with D possibly being TRBD1 or TRBD2 (6 bases each). V dropped 2 bases and J dropped 7 bases, with 15 bases sitting between them. CDR3 length: 15 residues. In germline, CDR1 is SGHVS, CDR2 FQNEAQ. The CDR3, as DNA: TGTGCCAGCAGCTTAAGGGGGGTCGGTGGGAATGAGCAGTTCTTC. Amino acids: CASSLRGVGGNEQFF.

The chain links TRBV7-6 to TRBJ1-5; the D is unclear. The CDR3 spans 16 residues. In germline, CDR1 is SGHVS, CDR2 FNYEAQ. V was pared by 5 bases and J by 4 bases, with 18 bases between. The CDR3 bases are TGTGCCAGCAGCCAGTTCGGGGTGGGAGTGAATCAGCCCCAGCATTTT. This sequence encodes CASSQFGVGVNQPQHF. Variable domain in full (rest from reference TRBV7-6 and TRBJ1-5): GAGVSQSPRYKVTKRGQDVALRCDPISGHVSLYWYRQALGQGPEFLTYFNYEAQQDKSGLPNDRFSAERPEGSISTLTIQRTEQRDSAMYRCASSQFGVGVNQPQHFGDGTRLSIL.

The chain has TRBV27 and TRBJ2-7, with D uncertain. V lost 6 bases, J lost 4 bases, and 16 bases lay in between. This CDR3 has 14 residues. Looked up from germline, CDR1 is MNHEY and CDR2 is SMNVEV (reference sequence). CDR3 DNA sequence: TGTGCCAGCAGCTCACCCTTACGACGGTACGAGCAGTACTTC. It yields the protein CASSSPLRRYEQYF.